The rows below give T cell receptor beta chains drawn from one sample of a study of shared clonotypes between healthy human individuals. Clones were sequenced by immunoSEQ multiplex PCR, and TCRdb holds only the in-frame ones, with some missing. The sample has about 2.4 million clones, around 94% seen once. The sample consisted of naive CD4+ T cells sorted from blood. The receptors were sampled from a man younger than 30 in good health. Both conserved end residues are part of each CDR3. The order of the fields is V gene, D gene, J gene, clone size, CDR3 DNA, CDR3 protein. A D gene is named only where the DNA matches it firmly. Where a row states a size, it is once, few, many or the class of an expanded clone; other rows omit it.

v_call: TRBV25-1
d_call: TRBD2
j_call: TRBJ2-2
clone_size: .
cdr3_nt: TGTGCCAGCAGTGGATGGCAGGGCGGGAGCACCGGGGAGCTGTTTTTT
cdr3_aa: CASSGWQGGSTGELFF

v_call: TRBV7-2
d_call: TRBD2
j_call: TRBJ2-2
clone_size: .
cdr3_nt: TGTGCCAGCAGCCCGACTAGCGGGAGGGCCTCCACCGGGGAGCTGTTTTTT
cdr3_aa: CASSPTSGRASTGELFF

v_call: TRBV4-1
d_call: .
j_call: TRBJ1-6
clone_size: .
cdr3_nt: TGCGCCAGCAGCCAAGATGTCGGCAATCCCTCCTATAATTCACCCCTCCACTTT
cdr3_aa: CASSQDVGNPSYNSPLHF

v_call: TRBV6-5
d_call: TRBD1
j_call: TRBJ1-2
clone_size: .
cdr3_nt: TGTGCCAGCACCAAGACAGGGACTAACTATGGCTACACCTTC
cdr3_aa: CASTKTGTNYGYTF

v_call: TRBV6-5
d_call: TRBD2
j_call: TRBJ2-1
clone_size: .
cdr3_nt: TGTGCCAGCAGTTACGCTAGCGGGGTCTACAATGAGCAGTTCTTC
cdr3_aa: CASSYASGVYNEQFF

v_call: TRBV30
d_call: TRBD2
j_call: TRBJ2-3
clone_size: once
cdr3_nt: TGTGCCTGGAGTATCCTCGGACTAGCGGCGGGAGGGCCAGGTGTTGCAGATACGCAGTATTTT
cdr3_aa: CAWSILGLAAGGPGVADTQYF

v_call: TRBV5-1
d_call: .
j_call: TRBJ2-7
clone_size: .
cdr3_nt: TGCGCCAGCACCTCCACAGCGGGTGCATCCTACGAGCAGTACTTC
cdr3_aa: CASTSTAGASYEQYF

v_call: TRBV6-1
d_call: .
j_call: TRBJ1-3
clone_size: .
cdr3_nt: TGTGCCAGCAGCAACGCCGGCTCTGGAAACACCATATATTTT
cdr3_aa: CASSNAGSGNTIYF

v_call: TRBV7-8
d_call: .
j_call: TRBJ2-3
clone_size: .
cdr3_nt: TGTGCCAGCAGCTTCGCCCCGGGAACAAAAGATACGCAGTATTTT
cdr3_aa: CASSFAPGTKDTQYF

v_call: TRBV6-6
d_call: .
j_call: TRBJ1-1
clone_size: once
cdr3_nt: TGTGCCAGCAGTACAGGACGGAACACTGAAGCTTTCTTT
cdr3_aa: CASSTGRNTEAFF

v_call: TRBV6-4
d_call: TRBD2
j_call: TRBJ2-1
clone_size: .
cdr3_nt: TGTGCCAGCAGTTGGACTAGCGGGACCAATGAGCAGTTCTTC
cdr3_aa: CASSWTSGTNEQFF